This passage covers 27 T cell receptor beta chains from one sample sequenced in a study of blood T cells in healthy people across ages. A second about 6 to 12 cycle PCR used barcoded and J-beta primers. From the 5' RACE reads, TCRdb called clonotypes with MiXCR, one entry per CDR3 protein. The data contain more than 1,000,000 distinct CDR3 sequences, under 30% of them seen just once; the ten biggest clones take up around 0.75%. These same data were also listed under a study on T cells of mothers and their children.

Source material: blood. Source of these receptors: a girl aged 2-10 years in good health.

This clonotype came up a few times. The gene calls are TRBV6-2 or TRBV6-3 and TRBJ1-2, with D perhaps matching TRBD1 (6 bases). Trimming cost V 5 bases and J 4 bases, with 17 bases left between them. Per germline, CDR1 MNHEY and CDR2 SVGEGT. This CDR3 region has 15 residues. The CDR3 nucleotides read TGTGCCAGCAGTGATCCGGGACAAGAGATCTATGGCTACACCTTC. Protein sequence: CASSDPGQEIYGYTF.

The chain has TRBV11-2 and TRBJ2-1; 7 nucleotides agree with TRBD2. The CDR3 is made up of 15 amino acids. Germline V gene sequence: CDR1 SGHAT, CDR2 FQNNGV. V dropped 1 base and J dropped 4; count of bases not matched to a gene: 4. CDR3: CASSLGVGLYNEQFF. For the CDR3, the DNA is TGTGCCAGCAGCTTAGGAGTGGGACTATACAATGAGCAGTTCTTC.

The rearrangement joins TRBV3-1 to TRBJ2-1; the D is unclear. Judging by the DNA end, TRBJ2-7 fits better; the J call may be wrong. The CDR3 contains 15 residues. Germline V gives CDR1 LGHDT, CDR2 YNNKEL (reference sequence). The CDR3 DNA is TGTGCCAGCAGCCAAGGGTCGGCGAAGGTCTACGAGCAGTACTTC. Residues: CASSQGSAKVYEQYF.

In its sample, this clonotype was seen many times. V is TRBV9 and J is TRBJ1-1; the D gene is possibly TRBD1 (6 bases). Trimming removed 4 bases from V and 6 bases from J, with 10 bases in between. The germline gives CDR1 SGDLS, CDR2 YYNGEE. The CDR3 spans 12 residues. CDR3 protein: CASSSGEAEAFF. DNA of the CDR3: TGTGCCAGCAGCTCAGGGGAGGCTGAAGCTTTCTTT.

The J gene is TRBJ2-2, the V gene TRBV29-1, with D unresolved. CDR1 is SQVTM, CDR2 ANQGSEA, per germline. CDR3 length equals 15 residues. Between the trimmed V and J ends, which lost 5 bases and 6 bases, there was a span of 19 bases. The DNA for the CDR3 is TGCAGCGTTTACGTTGTGGGGAAGGGCGCCGGGGAGCTGTTTTTT. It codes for CSVYVVGKGAGELFF.

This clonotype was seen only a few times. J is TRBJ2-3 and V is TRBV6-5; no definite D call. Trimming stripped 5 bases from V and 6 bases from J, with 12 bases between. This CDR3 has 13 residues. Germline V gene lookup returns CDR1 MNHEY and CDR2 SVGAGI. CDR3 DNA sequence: TGTGCCAGCAGTCGGACCTTCGCCGATACGCAGTATTTT. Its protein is CASSRTFADTQYF.

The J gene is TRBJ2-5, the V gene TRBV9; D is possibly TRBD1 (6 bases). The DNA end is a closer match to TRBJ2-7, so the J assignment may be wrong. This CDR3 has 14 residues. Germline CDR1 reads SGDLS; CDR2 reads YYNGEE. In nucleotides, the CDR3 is TGTGCCAGCAGCTCGGGGACATCGGGTTCCGAGCAGTACTTC. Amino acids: CASSSGTSGSEQYF.

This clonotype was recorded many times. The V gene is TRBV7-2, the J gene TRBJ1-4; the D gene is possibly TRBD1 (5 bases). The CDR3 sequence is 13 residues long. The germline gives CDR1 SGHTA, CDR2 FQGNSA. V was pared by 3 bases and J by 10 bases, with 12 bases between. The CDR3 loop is CASSLGGQGKLFF. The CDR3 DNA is TGTGCCAGCAGCTTGGGCGGTCAGGGAAAACTGTTTTTT.

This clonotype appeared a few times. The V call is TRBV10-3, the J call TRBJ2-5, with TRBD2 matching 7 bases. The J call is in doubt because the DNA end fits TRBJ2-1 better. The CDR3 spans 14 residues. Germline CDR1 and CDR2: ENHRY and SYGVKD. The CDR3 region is CAIRLATSSDEQFF. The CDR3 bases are TGTGCCATCAGATTAGCGACTAGCAGCGATGAGCAGTTCTTC.

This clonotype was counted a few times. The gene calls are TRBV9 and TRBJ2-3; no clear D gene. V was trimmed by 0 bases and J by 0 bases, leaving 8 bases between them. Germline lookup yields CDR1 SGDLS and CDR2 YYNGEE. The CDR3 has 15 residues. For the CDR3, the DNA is TGTGCCAGCAGCGTAGACGGAACTAGCACAGATACGCAGTATTTT. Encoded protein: CASSVDGTSTDTQYF.

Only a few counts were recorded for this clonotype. The CDR3 DNA is TGCGCCAGCAGCCCAACGCCTTTTCCTAATGAGCAGTTCTTC. Translation gives CASSPTPFPNEQFF. The chain is built from TRBV4-1 and TRBJ2-1; the D is unclear. Germline CDR1 and CDR2: MGHRA and YSYEKL. The ends were cut back, 4 bases at V and 7 bases at J, with 14 bases in the middle. This CDR3 comprises 14 residues.

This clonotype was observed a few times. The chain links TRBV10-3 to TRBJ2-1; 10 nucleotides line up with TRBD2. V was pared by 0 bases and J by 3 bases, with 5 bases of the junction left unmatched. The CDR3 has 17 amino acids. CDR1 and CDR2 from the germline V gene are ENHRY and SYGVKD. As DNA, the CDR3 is TGTGCCATCAGTGAGTCGAAGTCTAGCGGGAGCTACAATGAGCAGTTCTTC. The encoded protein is CAISESKSSGSYNEQFF.

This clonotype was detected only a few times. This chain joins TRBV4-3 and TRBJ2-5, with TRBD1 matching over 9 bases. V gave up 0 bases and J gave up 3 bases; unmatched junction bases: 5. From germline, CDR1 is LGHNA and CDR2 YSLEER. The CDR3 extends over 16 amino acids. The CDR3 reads CASSQEDRGYEETQYF. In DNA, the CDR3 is TGCGCCAGCAGCCAAGAGGACAGGGGATACGAAGAGACCCAGTACTTC.

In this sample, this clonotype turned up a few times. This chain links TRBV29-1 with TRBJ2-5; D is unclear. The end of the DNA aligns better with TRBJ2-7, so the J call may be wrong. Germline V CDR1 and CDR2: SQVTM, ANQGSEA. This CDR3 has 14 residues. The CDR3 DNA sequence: TGCAGCGTTGTGGTTCCCCAACGGCCCTACGAGCAGTACTTC. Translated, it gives CSVVVPQRPYEQYF.

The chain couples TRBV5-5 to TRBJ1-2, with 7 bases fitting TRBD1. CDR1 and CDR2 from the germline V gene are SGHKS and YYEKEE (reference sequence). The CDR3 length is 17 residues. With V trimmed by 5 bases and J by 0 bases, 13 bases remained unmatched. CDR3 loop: CASRPRIGQVANYGYTF. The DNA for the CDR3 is TGTGCCAGCAGGCCAAGGATAGGACAGGTAGCTAACTATGGCTACACCTTC.

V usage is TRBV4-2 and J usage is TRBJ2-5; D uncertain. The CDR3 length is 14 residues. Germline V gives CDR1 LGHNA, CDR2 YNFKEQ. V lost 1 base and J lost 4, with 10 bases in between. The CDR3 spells CASSQVSARETQYF. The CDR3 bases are TGTGCCAGCAGCCAAGTGTCGGCGCGAGAGACCCAGTACTTC.

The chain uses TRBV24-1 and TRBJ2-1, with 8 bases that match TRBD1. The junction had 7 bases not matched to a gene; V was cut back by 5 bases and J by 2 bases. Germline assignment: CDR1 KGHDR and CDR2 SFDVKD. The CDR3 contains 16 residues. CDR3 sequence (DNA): TGTGCCACCAGTGGGGGACAGGCGAGAGCCTACAATGAGCAGTTCTTC. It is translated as CATSGGQARAYNEQFF.

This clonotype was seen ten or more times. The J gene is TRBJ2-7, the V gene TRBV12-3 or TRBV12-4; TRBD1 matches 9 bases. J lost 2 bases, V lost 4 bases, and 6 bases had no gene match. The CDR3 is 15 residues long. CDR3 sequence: CASSSRDRAPYEQYF. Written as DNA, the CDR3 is TGTGCCAGCAGTTCCAGGGACAGGGCGCCCTACGAGCAGTACTTC.

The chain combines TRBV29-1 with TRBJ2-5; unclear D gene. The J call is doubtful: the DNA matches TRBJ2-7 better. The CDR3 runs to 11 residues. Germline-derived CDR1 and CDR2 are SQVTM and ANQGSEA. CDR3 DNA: TGCAGCGTTGCGAAGAAGGGCGAGCAGTACTTC. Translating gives CSVAKKGEQYF.

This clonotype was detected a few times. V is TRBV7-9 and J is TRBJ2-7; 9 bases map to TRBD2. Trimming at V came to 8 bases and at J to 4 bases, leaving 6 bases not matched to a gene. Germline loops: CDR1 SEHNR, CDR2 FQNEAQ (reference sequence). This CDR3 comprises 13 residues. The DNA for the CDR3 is TGTGCCAGCGGAGCGGGAGGAGAATACGAGCAGTACTTC. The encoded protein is CASGAGGEYEQYF.

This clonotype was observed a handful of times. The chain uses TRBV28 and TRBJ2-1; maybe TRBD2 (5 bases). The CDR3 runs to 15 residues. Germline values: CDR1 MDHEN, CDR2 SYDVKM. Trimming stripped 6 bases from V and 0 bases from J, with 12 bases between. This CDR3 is CASRPAGSSYNEQFF. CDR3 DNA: TGTGCCAGCAGACCGGCGGGCTCCTCCTACAATGAGCAGTTCTTC.

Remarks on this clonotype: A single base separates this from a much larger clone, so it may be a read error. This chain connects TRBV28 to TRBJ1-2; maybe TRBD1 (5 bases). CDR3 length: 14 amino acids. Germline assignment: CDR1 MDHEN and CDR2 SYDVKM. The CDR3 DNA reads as TGTGTCAGCAGTTTATGGGGCCCCGGGGGTGGCTACACCTTC. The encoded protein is CVSSLWGPGGGYTF.

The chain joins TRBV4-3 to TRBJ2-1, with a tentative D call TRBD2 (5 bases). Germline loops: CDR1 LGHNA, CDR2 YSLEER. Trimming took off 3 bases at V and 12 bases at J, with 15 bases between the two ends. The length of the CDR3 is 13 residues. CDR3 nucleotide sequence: TGCGCCAGCAGCCAGGGCCACGGGGATCGGCAGTTCTTC. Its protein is CASSQGHGDRQFF.

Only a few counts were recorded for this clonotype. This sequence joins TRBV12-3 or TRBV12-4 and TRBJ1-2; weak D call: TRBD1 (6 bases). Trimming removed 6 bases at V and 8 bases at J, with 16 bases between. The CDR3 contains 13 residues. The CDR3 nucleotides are TGTGCCAGCAGAAATGCAGGGGTACGAGGCTACACCTTC. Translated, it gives CASRNAGVRGYTF.

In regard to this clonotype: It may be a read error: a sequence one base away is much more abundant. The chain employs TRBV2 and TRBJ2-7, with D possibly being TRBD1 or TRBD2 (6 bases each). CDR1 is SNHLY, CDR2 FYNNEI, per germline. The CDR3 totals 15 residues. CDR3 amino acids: CASSVAGGQFYEQCF. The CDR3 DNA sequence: TGTGCCAGCAGTGTCGCCGGGGGCCAGTTCTACGAGCAGTGCTTC.

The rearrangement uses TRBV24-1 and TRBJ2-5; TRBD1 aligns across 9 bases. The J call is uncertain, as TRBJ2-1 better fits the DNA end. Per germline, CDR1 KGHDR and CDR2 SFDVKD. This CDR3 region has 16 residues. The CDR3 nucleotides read TGTGCCACCAGTGATTTGGAAACAGGGGGCGCGAATGAGCAGTTCTTC. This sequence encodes CATSDLETGGANEQFF.

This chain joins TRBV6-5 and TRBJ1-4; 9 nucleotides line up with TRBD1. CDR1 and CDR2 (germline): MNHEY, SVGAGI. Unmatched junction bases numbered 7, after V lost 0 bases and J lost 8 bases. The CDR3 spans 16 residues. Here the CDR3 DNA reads TGTGCCAGCAGTTACTCGTCTGGGACAGGGATGGAAAAACTGTTTTTT. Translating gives CASSYSSGTGMEKLFF.